One sample yielded the 32 T cell receptor beta chains listed below, sequenced in a study of T cells in women clearing cervical HPV infection. Libraries were prepared by immunoSEQ multiplex PCR; TCRdb keeps only in-frame clonotypes and omits some of them. The ten most abundant clones cover about 10% of a sample with roughly 15,000 clones. The sequencing input was blood buffy coat. Receptor source: a woman aged 18 to 69 with a cervical HPV16 infection that either progressed to CIN3+ or cleared (not recorded which).

A note on this clone: The read is 3 residues too short to cover the CDR3 end, so that end is filled in from the germline J gene. This sequence joins TRBV19 and TRBJ1-1, with D uncertain. The V end lost 4 bases, the J end lost 4 bases, and 13 bases lay between the germline ends. Germline V lookup: CDR1 LNHDA, CDR2 SQIVND (reference sequence). This CDR3 is 14 amino acids long. The DNA read from the CDR3 is TGTGCCAGTAGTAAGGGTCTGAAAGGCACTGAA. This encodes CASSKGLKGTE. The full CDR3 reads CASSKGLKGTEAFF.

This clone is labeled medium-sized based on frequency. The read ends 3 residues shy of where the CDR3 ends; the end is completed using the germline J gene. The chain joins TRBV29-1 to TRBJ1-4; 9 bases are a match to TRBD1. CDR1 is SQVTM, CDR2 ANQGSEA, per germline. This CDR3 contains 15 residues. After removal of 4 bases from V and 5 bases from J, the junction contained 8 bases not matched to a gene. CDR3 DNA, as far as it was read: TGCAGCGTTGTTCCGCTTGGGACAGGGAATGAAAAA. It is translated as CSVVPLGTGNEK. The CDR3 in full is CSVVPLGTGNEKLFF.

As concerns this clone: The CDR3 is cut off 3 residues early in the read; its end comes from the germline J gene. The V and J genes are TRBV2 and TRBJ1-3; D might be TRBD1 (5 bases). Germline V CDR1 and CDR2: SNHLY, FYNNEI. The CDR3 consists of 18 residues. V was shortened by 4 bases and J by 1 base, with 20 bases between the two germline ends. The DNA read from the CDR3 is TGTGCCAGCAGTGCGCTTGGGGCACCTTCCCTATCTGGAAACACC. Its protein product is CASSALGAPSLSGNT. The whole CDR3 protein reads CASSALGAPSLSGNTIYF.

With regard to this clone: The sequence runs out 3 residues before the end of the CDR3; the remainder is reconstructed from the germline J gene. The V gene is TRBV23-1, the J gene TRBJ2-1; D unresolved. TRBV23-1 is reported as an ORF; its role is uncertain. This CDR3 is 15 amino acids long. The V gene lost 0 bases and the J gene lost 4 bases, with 10 bases spanning the gap. The sequenced part of the CDR3 DNA is TGCGCCAGCAGTCAATCGCTATTGAGATACAATGAG. Its protein product is CASSQSLLRYNE. The CDR3 in full is CASSQSLLRYNEQFF.

Worth noting for this clone: Read data end 3 residues before the CDR3 end; the end is taken from the germline J gene. This chain joins TRBV28 and TRBJ2-7, with TRBD1 as a possible D gene (5 bases). V was clipped by 5 bases and J by 5 bases, with 10 bases between them. The CDR3 is 12 residues long. Germline CDR1 is MDHEN and CDR2 is SYDVKM. The CDR3 sequence is CASSIKGNEQYF. Partial CDR3 DNA: TGTGCCAGCAGTATTAAGGGGAACGAG.

Details on this clone: With the read ending 3 residues before the CDR3 end, the germline J gene is used to fill in that end. The chain has TRBV5-1 and TRBJ2-1; 10 bases match TRBD2. CDR3 length equals 16 residues. CDR1 is SGHRS, CDR2 YFSETQ, per germline. Losses at the gene ends were 4 bases for V and 4 bases for J; bases not matched to a gene: 8. The CDR3: CASSNGLAATYNEQFF. CDR3 DNA, as far as it was read: TGCGCCAGCAGCAATGGACTAGCGGCTACTTACAATGAG.

To note about this clone: The read ends 3 residues early relative to the CDR3; the germline J gene fills the gap. This rearrangement joins TRBV6-4 to TRBJ2-1; D perhaps matches TRBD2 (6 bases). Germline V gene sequence: CDR1 MRHNA, CDR2 SNTAGT. This CDR3 region has 14 residues. The germline V and J ends were trimmed by 3 bases and 5 bases, with 11 bases remaining between them. The CDR3 reads CASSEPSVDNEQFF. Partial CDR3 DNA: TGTGCCAGCAGTGAACCTAGCGTTGACAATGAG.

Notes on this clone: The read falls 3 residues short of the CDR3 end, and the missing part is taken from the germline J gene. The chain combines TRBV19 with TRBJ2-7, with 7 positions matching TRBD2. The CDR3 extends over 15 amino acids. The germline V gene encodes CDR1 LNHDA and CDR2 SQIVND (reference sequence). V shed 1 base, J shed 2 bases, and the junction held 5 bases outside the gene matches. Here the CDR3 reads CASSIGASGTYEQYF. The CDR3 DNA, read in part, is TGTGCCAGTAGTATAGGGGCTAGCGGAACCTACGAG. The full variable domain, with the rest looked up from reference TRBV19 and TRBJ2-7, is DGGITQSPKYLFRKEGQNVTLSCEQNLNHDAMYWYRQDPGQGLRLIYYSQIVNDFQKGDIAEGYSVSREKKESFPLTVTSAQKNPTAFYLCASSIGASGTYEQYFGPGTRLTVT.

Points on this clone: From the germline J gene comes the end of the CDR3, since the read stops 3 residues before it. The chain employs TRBV20-1 and TRBJ2-5, with a tentative D call TRBD2 (6 bases). The CDR3 spans 16 residues. V dropped 0 bases and J dropped 2 bases, with 16 bases sitting between them. Germline CDR1 reads DFQATT; CDR2 reads SNEGSKA (reference sequence). The CDR3 loop is CSARDLGWGEQETQYF. The CDR3 bases that were read are TGCAGTGCTAGAGATCTGGGGTGGGGGGAGCAAGAGACC.

In regard to this clone: The read terminates 3 residues before the CDR3 end, so the remaining end is supplied by the germline J gene. The gene calls are TRBV4-2 and TRBJ2-1, with D possibly being TRBD2 (5 bases). Trimming stripped 3 bases from V and 4 bases from J, with 22 bases between. Germline V gene sequence: CDR1 LGHNA, CDR2 YNFKEQ. The CDR3 sequence is 18 residues long. CDR3 DNA, as far as it was read: TGTGCCAGCAGCCATGACGACCCGAGGGCCCCCAATTACAATGAG. Protein product: CASSHDDPRAPNYNE. The full-length CDR3 reads as CASSHDDPRAPNYNEQFF.

About this clone itself: The read stops 3 residues short of the end of the CDR3; the missing end is completed from the germline J gene. The chain carries TRBV10-3 and TRBJ2-3, with 13 bases fitting TRBD2. J gave up 5 bases and V 6 bases, and 11 bases lay outside the gene matches. Germline assignment: CDR1 ENHRY and CDR2 SYGVKD. The CDR3 is made up of 17 amino acids. Partial CDR3 DNA: TGTGCCATCAGGAGGGTGGGACTAGCGGGGTCGTTAGATACG. The encoded protein is CAIRRVGLAGSLDT. The whole CDR3 sequence is CAIRRVGLAGSLDTQYF.

On this clone: The read stops 3 residues short of the end of the CDR3; the missing end is completed from the germline J gene. The chain couples TRBV5-1 to TRBJ1-1; 7 bases align to TRBD1. The CDR3 runs 15 residues. Losses at the gene ends were 4 bases for V and 4 bases for J; bases not matched to a gene: 10. Germline loops: CDR1 SGHRS, CDR2 YFSETQ. Partial CDR3 DNA: TGCGCCAGCAGCCCCCAACAGGGGACGGGCACTGAA. This gives the protein CASSPQQGTGTE. The whole CDR3 is CASSPQQGTGTEAFF.

Remarks on this clone: The missing CDR3 end, 3 residues past where the read stops, is filled in from the germline J gene. The chain joins TRBV29-1 to TRBJ2-5, with a possible D match to TRBD1 (5 bases). The CDR3 is made up of 18 amino acids. Trimming left V 3 bases short and J 2 bases short, with 25 bases between. Germline V gene sequence: CDR1 SQVTM, CDR2 ANQGSEA. CDR3 DNA, as far as it was read: TGCAGCGTTGATTTTTCCTTTTCGACAGTCCCCAGTCAAGAGACC. It is translated as CSVDFSFSTVPSQET. The entire CDR3 protein reads CSVDFSFSTVPSQETQYF.

To note about this clone: With the read ending 3 residues before the CDR3 end, the germline J gene is used to fill in that end. This chain joins TRBV19 and TRBJ1-1; the D is unclear. Germline V CDR1 and CDR2: LNHDA, SQIVND (reference sequence). The V end was cut by 1 base, the J end by 4 bases, with 16 bases between. The CDR3 sequence is 16 residues long. CDR3 sequence reads: CASSIGRETKATEAFF. Incomplete CDR3 DNA: TGTGCCAGTAGTATAGGGCGGGAAACCAAGGCCACTGAA. Combining the CDR3 with reference TRBV19 and TRBJ1-1 gives the whole variable domain DGGITQSPKYLFRKEGQNVTLSCEQNLNHDAMYWYRQDPGQGLRLIYYSQIVNDFQKGDIAEGYSVSREKKESFPLTVTSAQKNPTAFYLCASSIGRETKATEAFFGQGTRLTVV.

In the case of this clone: The CDR3 is cut off 3 residues early in the read; its end comes from the germline J gene. This chain joins TRBV29-1 and TRBJ1-1, with a tentative D call TRBD1 (5 bases). Germline V gene data show CDR1 as SQVTM and CDR2 as ANQGSEA. The CDR3 sequence is 13 residues long. The part of the CDR3 DNA that was read is TGCAGCGTTGAACTAGTGGGGGGTGCGGAA. Amino acid sequence: CSVELVGGAE. The whole CDR3 protein reads CSVELVGGAEAFF.

Regarding this clone: The sequence runs out 3 residues before the end of the CDR3; the remainder is reconstructed from the germline J gene. The rearrangement uses TRBV10-2 and TRBJ2-2, with 7 bases identical to TRBD1. V shed 5 bases, J shed 0 bases, and the junction held 3 bases outside the gene matches. The CDR3 runs 15 residues. Germline CDR1 WSHSY, CDR2 SAAADI. The DNA read from the CDR3 is TGCGCCAGCAGTCGGCAGGGGGCGAACACCGGGGAG. This gives the protein CASSRQGANTGE. The full-length CDR3 reads as CASSRQGANTGELFF.

With respect to this clone: Sequencing ends 3 residues short of the CDR3 end; the germline J gene provides the rest. The chain employs TRBV18 and TRBJ2-3; 8 nucleotides line up with TRBD2. Germline CDR1 KGHSH, CDR2 LQKENI. The CDR3 is 16 residues long. The trim removed 3 bases at V and 4 bases at J, leaving 9 bases unmatched. The part of the CDR3 DNA that was read is TGTGCCAGCTCACCGACCGGGTCGGGGGGGCCAGATACG. Its translation: CASSPTGSGGPDT. The complete CDR3 protein is CASSPTGSGGPDTQYF.

Points on this clone: The sequence runs out 3 residues before the end of the CDR3; the remainder is reconstructed from the germline J gene. The chain uses TRBV6-4 and TRBJ2-3, with a possible D match to TRBD2 (6 bases). CDR1 is MRHNA, CDR2 SNTAGT, per germline. The CDR3 has 16 amino acids. V lost 6 bases and J lost 2, with 18 bases in between. The DNA read from the CDR3 is TGTGCCAGCAGGAAGATCCCGGGACTGCCCACAGATACG. It codes for CASRKIPGLPTDT. The full CDR3 sequence reads CASRKIPGLPTDTQYF.

A remark on this clone: The observed sequence ends 3 residues before the CDR3 terminus, with the missing tail filled in from the germline J gene. This sequence joins TRBV2 and TRBJ2-1; unclear D gene. The CDR3 is made up of 12 amino acids. V shed 6 bases and J shed 9 bases, with 12 bases lying between them. CDR1 and CDR2 from the germline V gene are SNHLY and FYNNEI. The CDR3 here is CASSATVGEQFF. CDR3 DNA, as far as it was read: TGTGCCAGCAGCGCAACAGTCGGTGAG. The full variable domain, rest sourced from reference TRBV2 and TRBJ2-1, is EPEVTQTPSHQVTQMGQEVILRCVPISNHLYFYWYRQILGQKVEFLVSFYNNEISEKSEIFDDQFSVERPDGSNFTLKIRSTKLEDSAMYFCASSATVGEQFFGPGTRLTVL.

Comments on this clone: The sequenced fragment ends 3 residues before the CDR3 boundary, so the rest is inferred from the germline J gene. The gene calls are TRBV5-6 and TRBJ2-5, with 8 bases lining up with TRBD2. CDR1 is SGHDT, CDR2 YYEEEE, per germline. The V gene end was trimmed by 2 bases and the J gene end by 2 bases; junction bases not matched to a gene: 5. The CDR3 contains 15 residues. This CDR3 is CASSFSGSWQETQYF. The covered CDR3 bases are TGTGCCAGCAGCTTCAGCGGGAGCTGGCAAGAGACC.

Comment on this clone: The DNA ends 3 residues before the CDR3 does, and the rest of the CDR3 is filled in from the germline J gene. The gene calls are TRBV6-1 and TRBJ1-3; maybe TRBD1 (5 bases). Germline V gene data show CDR1 as MNHNS and CDR2 as SASEGT. This CDR3 is 16 amino acids long. Deletions cut 3 bases from V and 4 bases from J, with 16 bases between. The CDR3 bases that were read are TGTGCCAGCAGTGATCCGGGAGGGGCCTTAGGAAACACC. Translating gives CASSDPGGALGNT. The whole CDR3 is CASSDPGGALGNTIYF.

A note on this clone: The CDR3 goes on 3 residues after the read ends, and that part is filled in from the germline J gene. The chain links TRBV2 to TRBJ2-7; 11 bases are a match to TRBD2. CDR1 and CDR2 (germline): SNHLY, FYNNEI. Trimming removed 6 bases from V and 5 bases from J; junction bases left unmatched: 6. The CDR3 spans 14 residues. The part of the CDR3 DNA that was read is TGTGCCAGCAGAACTAGCGGGAGAAGGAACGAG. Amino acid sequence: CASRTSGRRNE. The complete CDR3 sequence is CASRTSGRRNEQYF.

Worth noting for this clone: The sequence runs out 3 residues before the end of the CDR3; the remainder is reconstructed from the germline J gene. The genes are TRBV19 and TRBJ2-1; 11 bases match TRBD2. Looked up from germline, CDR1 is LNHDA and CDR2 is SQIVND (reference sequence). This CDR3 is built from 14 residues. J was trimmed by 9 bases and V by 1 base; bases with no gene match: 2. The sequenced part of the CDR3 DNA is TGTGCCAGTAGTATAGGGGGACTAGCGGTTGAG. As protein: CASSIGGLAVE. The full CDR3 protein is CASSIGGLAVEQFF.

With regard to this clone: The read falls 3 residues short of the CDR3 end, and the missing part is taken from the germline J gene. The chain has TRBV7-2 and TRBJ1-1; D is unclear. In germline, CDR1 is SGHTA, CDR2 FQGNSA. The CDR3 spans 13 residues. V lost 4 bases and J lost 5, with 11 bases in between. The CDR3 protein is CASSSLRVTEAFF. CDR3 DNA (partial): TGTGCCAGCAGCTCGCTTAGGGTAACTGAA.

In regard to this clone: The read falls 3 residues short of the CDR3 end, and the missing part is taken from the germline J gene. This chain links TRBV27 with TRBJ1-1; TRBD1 might be the D (6 bases). Deletions cut 3 bases from V and 4 bases from J, with 9 bases between. Germline values: CDR1 MNHEY, CDR2 SMNVEV (reference sequence). The CDR3 extends over 13 amino acids. CDR3 bases read: TGTGCCAGCAGTTTTTACAGGGCCACTGAA. Protein product: CASSFYRATE. The full CDR3 protein is CASSFYRATEAFF.

In regard to this clone: The read is 3 residues too short to cover the CDR3 end, so that end is filled in from the germline J gene. The V gene is TRBV7-6, the J gene TRBJ1-2, with a tentative D call TRBD1 (6 bases). Germline V lookup: CDR1 SGHVS, CDR2 FNYEAQ. This CDR3 spans 12 amino acids. Here the CDR3 reads CASSWGGNGYTF. The part of the CDR3 DNA that was read is TGTGCCAGCAGCTGGGGGGGCAACGGC.

Note on this clone: Read sequence stops 3 residues before the CDR3 end, and the germline J gene provides the missing end. This chain joins TRBV19 and TRBJ1-4; 7 bases agree with TRBD1. V lost 5 bases and J lost 2; bases outside the gene matches: 8. There are 16 residues in the CDR3. The germline gives CDR1 LNHDA, CDR2 SQIVND (reference sequence). The CDR3 DNA, read in part, is TGTGCCAGTAGTGGCTACCACAGGGGCACTAATGAAAAA. Translated: CASSGYHRGTNEK. The whole CDR3 sequence is CASSGYHRGTNEKLFF. Based on the CDR3 plus reference TRBV19 and TRBJ1-4, the full variable domain is DGGITQSPKYLFRKEGQNVTLSCEQNLNHDAMYWYRQDPGQGLRLIYYSQIVNDFQKGDIAEGYSVSREKKESFPLTVTSAQKNPTAFYLCASSGYHRGTNEKLFFGSGTQLSVL.

Remarks on this clone: The read falls 3 residues short of the CDR3 end, and the missing part is taken from the germline J gene. The chain employs TRBV7-7 and TRBJ2-1; tentatively, D is TRBD2 (5 bases). This CDR3 has 15 residues. V was shortened by 5 bases and J by 9 bases, with 20 bases between the two germline ends. Germline assignment: CDR1 SSHAT and CDR2 FNYEAQ (reference sequence). The CDR3 here is CASSNLPPYAGEQFF. CDR3 DNA (partial): TGTGCCAGCAGCAATCTCCCCCCTTATGCGGGTGAG.

Details on this clone: The missing CDR3 end, 3 residues past where the read stops, is filled in from the germline J gene. The chain links TRBV7-9 to TRBJ1-1; possibly TRBD1 for D (6 bases). The CDR3 spans 15 residues. V lost 1 base to trimming and J lost 1 base, with 10 bases between them. Germline assignment: CDR1 SEHNR and CDR2 FQNEAQ (reference sequence). The CDR3 reads CASSLVLGANTEAFF. The DNA read from the CDR3 is TGTGCCAGCAGCTTAGTTCTGGGGGCGAACACTGAA. The full variable domain, rest sourced from reference TRBV7-9 and TRBJ1-1, is DTGVSQNPRHKITKRGQNVTFRCDPISEHNRLYWYRQTLGQGPEFLTYFQNEAQLEKSRLLSDRFSAERPKGSFSTLEIQRTEQGDSAMYLCASSLVLGANTEAFFGQGTRLTVV.

Comment on this clone: The read finishes 3 residues shy of the CDR3 end, and the germline J gene is used to complete it. The chain employs TRBV30 and TRBJ2-1; possible D gene TRBD2, 6 bases. The CDR3 is 14 residues long. V gave up 4 bases and J gave up 3 bases, with 13 bases separating them. Germline V gene sequence: CDR1 GTSNPN, CDR2 SVGIG (reference sequence). CDR3 residues: CAWTGTPIYNEQFF. CDR3 DNA (partial): TGTGCCTGGACTGGGACTCCCATCTACAATGAG.

Turning to this clone: The read is 3 residues too short to cover the CDR3 end, so that end is filled in from the germline J gene. The chain employs TRBV5-6 and TRBJ1-2, with D possibly TRBD1 on 5 matching bases. This CDR3 comprises 13 residues. The V gene's germline CDR1 is SGHDT and CDR2 YYEEEE. The CDR3 spells CASSLEAGYGYTF. The DNA read from the CDR3 is TGTGCCAGCAGCTTGGAGGCAGGGTACGGC.

The CDR3 DNA, read in part, is TGTGCCAGCAGCTTAGTGCTCACAGGGGACGGC. This gives the protein CASSLVLTGDG. The whole CDR3 reads CASSLVLTGDGYTF. The V and J genes are TRBV7-9 and TRBJ1-2; 7 bases match TRBD1. The read halts 3 residues ahead of the CDR3 end, with the missing end drawn from the germline J gene. Per the germline V gene, CDR1 is SEHNR and CDR2 is FQNEAQ (reference sequence). The CDR3 runs to 14 residues. Full variable domain (rest looked up from reference TRBV7-9 and TRBJ1-2): DTGVSQNPRHKITKRGQNVTFRCDPISEHNRLYWYRQTLGQGPEFLTYFQNEAQLEKSRLLSDRFSAERPKGSFSTLEIQRTEQGDSAMYLCASSLVLTGDGYTFGSGTRLTVV.